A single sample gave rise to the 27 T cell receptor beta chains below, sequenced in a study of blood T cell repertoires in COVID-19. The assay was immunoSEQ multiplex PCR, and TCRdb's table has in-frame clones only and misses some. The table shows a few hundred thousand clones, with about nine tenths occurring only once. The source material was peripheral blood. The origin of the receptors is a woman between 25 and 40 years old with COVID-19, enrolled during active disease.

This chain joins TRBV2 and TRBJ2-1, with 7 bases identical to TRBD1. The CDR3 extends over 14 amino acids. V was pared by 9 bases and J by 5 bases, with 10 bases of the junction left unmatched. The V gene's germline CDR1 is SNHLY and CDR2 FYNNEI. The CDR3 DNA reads TGTGCCAGGCTCGGGGCAGGGGGAGACAATGAGCAGTTCTTC. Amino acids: CARLGAGGDNEQFF.

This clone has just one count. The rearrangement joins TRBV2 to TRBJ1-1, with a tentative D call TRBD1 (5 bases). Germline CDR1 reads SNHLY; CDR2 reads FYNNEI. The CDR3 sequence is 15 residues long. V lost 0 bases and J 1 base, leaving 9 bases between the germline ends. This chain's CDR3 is CASSEALQGNTEAFF. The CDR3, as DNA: TGTGCCAGCAGTGAAGCGCTTCAGGGGAACACTGAAGCTTTCTTT.

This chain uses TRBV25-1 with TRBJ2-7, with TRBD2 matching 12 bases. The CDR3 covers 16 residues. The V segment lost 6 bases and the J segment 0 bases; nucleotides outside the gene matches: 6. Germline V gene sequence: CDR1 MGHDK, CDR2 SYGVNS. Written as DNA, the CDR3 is TGTGCCAGCAGCGAGACTAGCGGGAGTCTCTCCTACGAGCAGTACTTC. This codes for CASSETSGSLSYEQYF.

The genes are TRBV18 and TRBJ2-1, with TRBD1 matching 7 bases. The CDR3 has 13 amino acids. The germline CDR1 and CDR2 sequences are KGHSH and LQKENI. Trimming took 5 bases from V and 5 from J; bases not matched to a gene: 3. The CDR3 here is CASSSGQDNEQFF. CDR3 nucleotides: TGTGCCAGCTCATCCGGACAGGACAATGAGCAGTTCTTC. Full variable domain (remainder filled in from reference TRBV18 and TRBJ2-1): NAGVMQNPRHLVRRRGQEARLRCSPMKGHSHVYWYRQLPEEGLKFMVYLQKENIIDESGMPKERFSAEFPKEGPSILRIQQVVRGDSAAYFCASSSGQDNEQFFGPGTRLTVL.

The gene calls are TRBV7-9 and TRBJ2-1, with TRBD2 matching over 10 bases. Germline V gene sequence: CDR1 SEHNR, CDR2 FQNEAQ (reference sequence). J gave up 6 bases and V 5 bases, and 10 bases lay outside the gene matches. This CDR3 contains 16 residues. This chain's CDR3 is CASSGTGLAGVNEQFF. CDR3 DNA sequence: TGTGCCAGCAGCGGGACGGGTCTAGCGGGAGTCAATGAGCAGTTCTTC.

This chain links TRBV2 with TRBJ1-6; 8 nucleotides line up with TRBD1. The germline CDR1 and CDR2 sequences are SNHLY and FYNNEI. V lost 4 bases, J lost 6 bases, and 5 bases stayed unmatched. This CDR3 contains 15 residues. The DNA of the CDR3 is TGTGCCAGCAGTGGCCGGGACAGGTTTAATTCACCCCTCCACTTT. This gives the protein CASSGRDRFNSPLHF.

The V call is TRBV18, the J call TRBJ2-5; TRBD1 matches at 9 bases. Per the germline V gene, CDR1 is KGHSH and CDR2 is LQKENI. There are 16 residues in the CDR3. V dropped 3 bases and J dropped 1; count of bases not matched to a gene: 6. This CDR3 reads CASSPTGGAGQETQYF. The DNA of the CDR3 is TGTGCCAGCTCACCTACAGGGGGCGCCGGCCAAGAGACCCAGTACTTC.

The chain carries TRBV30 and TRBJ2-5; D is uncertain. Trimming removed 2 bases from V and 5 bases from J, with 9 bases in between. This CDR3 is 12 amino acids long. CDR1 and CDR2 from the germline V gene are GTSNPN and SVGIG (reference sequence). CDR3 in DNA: TGTGCCTGGAGTCCTCCGAGGGAGACCCAGTACTTC. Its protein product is CAWSPPRETQYF.

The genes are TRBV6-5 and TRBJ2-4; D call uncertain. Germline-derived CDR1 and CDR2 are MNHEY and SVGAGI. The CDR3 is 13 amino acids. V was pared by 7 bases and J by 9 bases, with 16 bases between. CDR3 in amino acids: CASTPPAGGIQYF. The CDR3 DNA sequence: TGTGCCAGCACCCCCCCGGCTGGCGGCATTCAGTACTTC.

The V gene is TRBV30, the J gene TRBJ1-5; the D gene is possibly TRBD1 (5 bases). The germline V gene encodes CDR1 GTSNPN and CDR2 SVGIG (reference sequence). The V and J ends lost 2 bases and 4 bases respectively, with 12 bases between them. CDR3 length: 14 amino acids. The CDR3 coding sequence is TGTGCCTGGAGTTACTCAGGGTTGAATCAGCCCCAGCATTTT. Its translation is CAWSYSGLNQPQHF.

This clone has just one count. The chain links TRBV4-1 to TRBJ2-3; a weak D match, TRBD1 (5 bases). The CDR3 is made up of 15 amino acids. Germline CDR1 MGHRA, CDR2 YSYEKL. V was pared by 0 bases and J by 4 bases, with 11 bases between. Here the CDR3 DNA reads TGCGCCAGCAGCCAAGACCAGGGTTTGCCAGATACGCAGTATTTT. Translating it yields CASSQDQGLPDTQYF.

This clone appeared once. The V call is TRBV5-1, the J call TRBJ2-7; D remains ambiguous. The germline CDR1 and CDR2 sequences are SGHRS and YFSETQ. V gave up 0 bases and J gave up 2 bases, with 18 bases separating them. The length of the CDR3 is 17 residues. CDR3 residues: CASSLDPGSTRTYEQYF. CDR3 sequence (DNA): TGCGCCAGCAGCTTGGATCCTGGGTCGACCAGGACCTACGAGCAGTACTTC.

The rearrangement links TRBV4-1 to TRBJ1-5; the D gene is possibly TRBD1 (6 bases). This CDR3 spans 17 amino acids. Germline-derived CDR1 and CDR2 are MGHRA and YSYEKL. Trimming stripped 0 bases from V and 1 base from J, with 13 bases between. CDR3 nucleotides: TGCGCCAGCAGCCAAGATCGGGGGGCGAGGAGCAATCAGCCCCAGCATTTT. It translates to CASSQDRGARSNQPQHF.

The CDR3 reads CASSLAALAVTYEQYF. The CDR3 coding sequence is TGTGCCAGCAGCTTAGCAGCACTAGCGGTAACCTACGAGCAGTACTTC. The chain has TRBV7-9 and TRBJ2-7, with 8 bases that match TRBD2. Germline CDR1 reads SEHNR; CDR2 reads FQNEAQ (reference sequence). The ends lost 0 bases at V and 2 bases at J; junction bases unmatched: 6. This CDR3 is 16 amino acids long.

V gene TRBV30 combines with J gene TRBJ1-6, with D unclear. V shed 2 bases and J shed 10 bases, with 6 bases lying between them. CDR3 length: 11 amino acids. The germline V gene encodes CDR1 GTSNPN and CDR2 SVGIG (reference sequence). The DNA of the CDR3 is TGTGCCTGGAGTCCGGGGTCACCCCTCCACTTT. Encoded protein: CAWSPGSPLHF. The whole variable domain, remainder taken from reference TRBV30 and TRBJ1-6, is SQTIHQWPATLVQPVGSPLSLECTVEGTSNPNLYWYRQAAGRGLQLLFYSVGIGQISSEVPQNLSASRPQDRQFILSSKKLLLSDSGFYLCAWSPGSPLHFGNGTRLTVT.

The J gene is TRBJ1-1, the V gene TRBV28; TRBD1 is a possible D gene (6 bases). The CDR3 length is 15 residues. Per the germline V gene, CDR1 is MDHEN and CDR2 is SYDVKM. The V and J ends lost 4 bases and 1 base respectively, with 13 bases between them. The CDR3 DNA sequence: TGTGCCAGCAGTTCTCCCGGACAGCCGAACACTGAAGCTTTCTTT. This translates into CASSSPGQPNTEAFF.

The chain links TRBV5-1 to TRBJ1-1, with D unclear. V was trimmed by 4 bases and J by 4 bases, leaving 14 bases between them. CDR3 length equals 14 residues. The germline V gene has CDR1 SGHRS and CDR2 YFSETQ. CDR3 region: CASSTPGLATEAFF. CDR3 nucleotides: TGCGCCAGCAGCACGCCGGGTTTGGCCACTGAAGCTTTCTTT.

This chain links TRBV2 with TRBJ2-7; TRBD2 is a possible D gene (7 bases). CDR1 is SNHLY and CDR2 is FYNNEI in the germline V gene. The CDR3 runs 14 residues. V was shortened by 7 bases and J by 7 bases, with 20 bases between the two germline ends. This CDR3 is CASTLPGGAKEQYF. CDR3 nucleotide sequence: TGTGCCAGCACCCTTCCTGGGGGGGCTAAAGAGCAGTACTTC.

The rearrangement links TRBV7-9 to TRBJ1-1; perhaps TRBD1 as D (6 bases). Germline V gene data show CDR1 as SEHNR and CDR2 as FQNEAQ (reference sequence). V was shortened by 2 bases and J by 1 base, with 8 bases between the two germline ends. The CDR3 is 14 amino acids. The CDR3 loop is CASSLSGQNTEAFF. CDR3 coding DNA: TGTGCCAGCAGCTTATCGGGACAGAACACTGAAGCTTTCTTT. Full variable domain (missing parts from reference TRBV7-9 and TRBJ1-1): DTGVSQNPRHKITKRGQNVTFRCDPISEHNRLYWYRQTLGQGPEFLTYFQNEAQLEKSRLLSDRFSAERPKGSFSTLEIQRTEQGDSAMYLCASSLSGQNTEAFFGQGTRLTVV.

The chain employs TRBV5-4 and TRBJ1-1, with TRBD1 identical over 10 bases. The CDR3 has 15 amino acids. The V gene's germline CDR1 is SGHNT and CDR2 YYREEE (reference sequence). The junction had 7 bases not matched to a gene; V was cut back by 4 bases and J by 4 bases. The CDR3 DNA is TGTGCCAGCAGCAACCGACAGGGGGCAGGCACTGAAGCTTTCTTT. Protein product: CASSNRQGAGTEAFF. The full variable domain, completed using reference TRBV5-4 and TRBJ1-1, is ETGVTQSPTHLIKTRGQQVTLRCSSQSGHNTVSWYQQALGQGPQFIFQYYREEENGRGNFPPRFSGLQFPNYSSELNVNALELDDSALYLCASSNRQGAGTEAFFGQGTRLTVV.

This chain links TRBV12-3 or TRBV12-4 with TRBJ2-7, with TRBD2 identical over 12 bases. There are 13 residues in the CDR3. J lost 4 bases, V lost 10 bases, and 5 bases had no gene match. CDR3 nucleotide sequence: TGTGCCACCCAACTAGCGGGAGGTTACGAGCAGTACTTC. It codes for CATQLAGGYEQYF.

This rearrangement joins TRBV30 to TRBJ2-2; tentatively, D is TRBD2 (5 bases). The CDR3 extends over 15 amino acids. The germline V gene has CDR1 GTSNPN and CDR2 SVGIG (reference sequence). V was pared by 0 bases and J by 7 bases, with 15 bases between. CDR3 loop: CAWSVHGLPIGELFF. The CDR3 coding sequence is TGTGCCTGGAGTGTACACGGACTCCCCATCGGGGAGCTGTTTTTT.

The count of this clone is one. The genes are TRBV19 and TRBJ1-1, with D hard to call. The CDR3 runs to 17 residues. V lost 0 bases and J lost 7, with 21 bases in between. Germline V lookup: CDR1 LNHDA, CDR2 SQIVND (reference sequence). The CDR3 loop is CASSIDRSESGAFEAFF. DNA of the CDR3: TGTGCCAGTAGTATAGATCGGTCTGAGTCAGGCGCCTTTGAAGCTTTCTTT.

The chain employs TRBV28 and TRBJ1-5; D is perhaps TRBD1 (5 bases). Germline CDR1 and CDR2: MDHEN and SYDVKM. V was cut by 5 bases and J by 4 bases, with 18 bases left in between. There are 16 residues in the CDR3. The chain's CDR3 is CASSPLIEGANQPQHF. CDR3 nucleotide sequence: TGTGCCAGCAGTCCCCTCATTGAAGGGGCAAATCAGCCCCAGCATTTT.

This CDR3 is CATSDAGGYYEQYF. The DNA for the CDR3 is TGTGCCACCAGTGACGCTGGAGGGTACTACGAGCAGTACTTC. V is TRBV24-1 and J is TRBJ2-7; weak D call: TRBD2 (6 bases). V shed 4 bases and J shed 3 bases, with 12 bases lying between them. The CDR3 loop spans 14 amino acids. In germline, CDR1 is KGHDR, CDR2 SFDVKD.

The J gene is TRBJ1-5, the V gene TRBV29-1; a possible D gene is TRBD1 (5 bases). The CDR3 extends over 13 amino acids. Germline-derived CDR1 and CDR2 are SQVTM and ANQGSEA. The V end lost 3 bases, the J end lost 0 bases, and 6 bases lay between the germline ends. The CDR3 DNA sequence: TGCAGCGTTGAGACAGATAGCAATCAGCCCCAGCATTTT. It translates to CSVETDSNQPQHF.

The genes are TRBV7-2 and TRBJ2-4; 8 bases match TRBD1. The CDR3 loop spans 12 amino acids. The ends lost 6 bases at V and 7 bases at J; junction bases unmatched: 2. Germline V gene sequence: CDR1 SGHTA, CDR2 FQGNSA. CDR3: CASRRQGNIQYF. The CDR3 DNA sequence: TGTGCCAGCAGACGACAGGGGAACATTCAGTACTTC.